Shown below are 25 T cell receptor beta chains from a single sample sequenced in a study of blood T cell repertoires in COVID-19. Measured with immunoSEQ multiplex PCR; TCRdb has only the in-frame clones, and not every one. The sample lists some 150,000 clones; 84% were seen once. Sequenced sample: peripheral blood. These receptors all stem from a man aged 70-80 years with acute or convalescent COVID-19.

The V gene is TRBV14, the J gene TRBJ1-2, with a tentative D call TRBD1 (5 bases). This CDR3 is built from 12 residues. V lost 4 bases, J lost 6 bases, and 9 bases lay in between. The germline CDR1 and CDR2 sequences are SGHDN and FVKESK. The CDR3 loop reads CASSPGSHGYTF. Here the CDR3 DNA reads TGTGCCAGCAGCCCAGGGTCCCATGGCTACACCTTC. Full variable domain (remainder filled in from reference TRBV14 and TRBJ1-2): EAGVTQFPSHSVIEKGQTVTLRCDPISGHDNLYWYRRVMGKEIKFLLHFVKESKQDESGMPNNRFLAERTGGTYSTLKVQPAELEDSGVYFCASSPGSHGYTFGSGTRLTVV.

V usage is TRBV25-1 and J usage is TRBJ2-2, with a possible D match to TRBD1 (5 bases). V was trimmed by 2 bases and J by 4 bases, leaving 8 bases between them. Germline CDR1 and CDR2: MGHDK and SYGVNS. This CDR3 has 14 residues. The CDR3: CASSEQGSTGELFF. DNA of the CDR3: TGTGCCAGCAGTGAACAGGGTAGCACCGGGGAGCTGTTTTTT.

The chain links TRBV19 to TRBJ1-5; no definite D call. The CDR3 is 15 residues long. The V and J ends lost 3 bases and 0 bases respectively, with 9 bases between them. In germline, CDR1 is LNHDA, CDR2 SQIVND (reference sequence). The CDR3 DNA reads TGTGCCAGTAGTATGTCTGGGAGTAGCAATCAGCCCCAGCATTTT. As protein: CASSMSGSSNQPQHF.

About this clone: At one end the junction does not follow the germline gene, possibly because of a read error. The rearrangement joins TRBV28 to TRBJ2-1; no clear D. This CDR3 comprises 13 residues. The V gene's germline CDR1 is MDHEN and CDR2 SYDVKM. CDR3 region: CASTLSEDNEQFF. Here the CDR3 DNA reads TGTGCCAGCACTTTATCCGAGGACAATGAGCAGTTCTTC.

This chain links TRBV27 with TRBJ1-4; D is ambiguous. CDR3 size: 16 residues. Germline V gene lookup returns CDR1 MNHEY and CDR2 SMNVEV (reference sequence). Trimming removed 6 bases at V and 0 bases at J, with 14 bases between. The CDR3 bases are TGTGCCAGCAGCACTAACTGGGTAGCAACTAATGAAAAACTGTTTTTT. Translated: CASSTNWVATNEKLFF. The full variable domain, in which reference TRBV27 and TRBJ1-4 provide the parts outside the CDR3, is EAQVTQNPRYLITVTGKKLTVTCSQNMNHEYMSWYRQDPGLGLRQIYYSMNVEVTDKGDVPEGYKVSRKEKRNFPLILESPSPNQTSLYFCASSTNWVATNEKLFFGSGTQLSVL.

CDR3: CASSLDGGAYEQYF. The CDR3 DNA is TGTGCCAGCAGCTTGGACGGGGGGGCCTACGAGCAGTACTTC. The chain couples TRBV5-5 to TRBJ2-7, with 8 bases fitting TRBD2. The CDR3 covers 14 residues. The ends lost 0 bases at V and 2 bases at J; junction bases unmatched: 1. Germline assignment: CDR1 SGHKS and CDR2 YYEKEE (reference sequence).

V and J are TRBV4-2 and TRBJ1-2; TRBD1 agrees at 7 bases. There are 16 residues in the CDR3. The ends lost 1 base at V and 4 bases at J; junction bases unmatched: 9. Germline V gene sequence: CDR1 LGHNA, CDR2 YNFKEQ. The CDR3 DNA reads TGTGCCAGCAGCCAAGCGACGCGGGACAGCATCTATGGCTACACCTTC. Amino acids: CASSQATRDSIYGYTF.

The gene calls are TRBV12-3 or TRBV12-4 and TRBJ1-2; possibly TRBD1 for D (5 bases). V was pared by 5 bases and J by 8 bases, with 15 bases between. The CDR3 is 13 amino acids. This CDR3 is CASSKGQGRGYTF. In DNA form, the CDR3 reads TGTGCCAGCAGTAAGGGCCAGGGTCGCGGCTACACCTTC.

V gene TRBV28 combines with J gene TRBJ2-2; 8 bases fit TRBD2. Germline loops: CDR1 MDHEN, CDR2 SYDVKM. V was pared by 6 bases and J by 2 bases, with 5 bases of the junction left unmatched. CDR3 length: 15 residues. The CDR3 reads CASRPGLVNTGELFF. The CDR3 nucleotides read TGTGCCAGCAGGCCGGGACTAGTCAACACCGGGGAGCTGTTTTTT.

The CDR3 region has the DNA TGTGCCAGCAGCCAAGACGGGAGGGATACGAGTAATTCACCCCTCCACTTT. Amino acid sequence: CASSQDGRDTSNSPLHF. The chain uses TRBV14 and TRBJ1-6, with D unclear. CDR3 length: 17 residues. V lost 0 bases and J 6 bases, leaving 15 bases between the germline ends. Germline-derived CDR1 and CDR2 are SGHDN and FVKESK.

The rearrangement links TRBV6-5 to TRBJ1-2, with TRBD1 as a possible D gene (6 bases). V dropped 3 bases and J dropped 7 bases, with 15 bases sitting between them. Germline lookup yields CDR1 MNHEY and CDR2 SVGAGI. CDR3 length: 14 residues. The CDR3 sequence is CASSYSMGALGYTF. As DNA, the CDR3 is TGTGCCAGCAGTTATTCTATGGGGGCGCTTGGCTACACCTTC.

The genes are TRBV19 and TRBJ1-1; D might be TRBD1 (5 bases). The CDR3 runs 14 residues. The V and J ends lost 4 bases and 1 base respectively, with 10 bases between them. CDR1 and CDR2 (germline): LNHDA, SQIVND (reference sequence). The CDR3 protein is CASSTSTGNTEAFF. CDR3 DNA: TGTGCCAGTAGTACCTCCACAGGGAACACTGAAGCTTTCTTT. The entire variable domain, with the rest obtained from reference TRBV19 and TRBJ1-1, is as follows: DGGITQSPKYLFRKEGQNVTLSCEQNLNHDAMYWYRQDPGQGLRLIYYSQIVNDFQKGDIAEGYSVSREKKESFPLTVTSAQKNPTAFYLCASSTSTGNTEAFFGQGTRLTVV.

The chain combines TRBV6-5 with TRBJ1-5; TRBD1 might be the D (5 bases). The CDR3 covers 15 residues. V shed 5 bases and J shed 7 bases, with 18 bases lying between them. CDR1 is MNHEY and CDR2 is SVGAGI in the germline V gene. In DNA form, the CDR3 reads TGTGCCAGCAGTCTTGGGGCAGGGCAGGACCAGCCCCAGCATTTT. Translation: CASSLGAGQDQPQHF.

The chain carries TRBV6-6 and TRBJ1-2; 7 bases match TRBD1. Looked up from germline, CDR1 is MNHNY and CDR2 is SVGAGI (reference sequence). This CDR3 comprises 13 residues. The V gene end was trimmed by 6 bases and the J gene end by 5 bases; junction bases not matched to a gene: 6. CDR3 loop: CASSSPGQYGYTF. The DNA for the CDR3 is TGTGCCAGCAGCTCTCCGGGACAGTATGGCTACACCTTC.

This clone was seen only a few times. V usage is TRBV15 and J usage is TRBJ1-3; D gene unclear. CDR1 is LNHNV and CDR2 is YYDKDF in the germline V gene (reference sequence). The CDR3 length is 14 residues. V dropped 8 bases and J dropped 0 bases, with 11 bases sitting between them. CDR3 protein: CATAWGGSGNTIYF. CDR3 sequence (DNA): TGTGCCACCGCTTGGGGAGGCTCTGGAAACACCATATATTTT.

The V gene is TRBV5-4, the J gene TRBJ2-7; 14 nucleotides align to TRBD2. Germline trimming cut 4 bases from V and 2 bases from J; bases unmatched to any gene: 5. Germline-derived CDR1 and CDR2 are SGHNT and YYREEE (reference sequence). This CDR3 has 16 residues. CDR3: CASSRTSGGTAYEQYF. As DNA, the CDR3 is TGTGCCAGCAGCCGGACTAGCGGGGGGACTGCCTACGAGCAGTACTTC. Based on the CDR3 plus reference TRBV5-4 and TRBJ2-7, the full variable domain is ETGVTQSPTHLIKTRGQQVTLRCSSQSGHNTVSWYQQALGQGPQFIFQYYREEENGRGNFPPRFSGLQFPNYSSELNVNALELDDSALYLCASSRTSGGTAYEQYFGPGTRLTVT.

This chain connects TRBV5-1 to TRBJ2-3, with TRBD2 identical over 9 bases. Germline V CDR1 and CDR2: SGHRS, YFSETQ. Germline trimming cut 4 bases from V and 5 bases from J; bases unmatched to any gene: 11. This CDR3 spans 16 amino acids. CDR3 residues: CASSLLVAGAGDTQYF. The CDR3 nucleotides read TGCGCCAGCAGCCTCCTTGTAGCGGGGGCTGGAGATACGCAGTATTTT.

This clone is a singleton in its sample. The chain has TRBV2 and TRBJ2-3; TRBD1 might be the D (6 bases). V shed 5 bases and J shed 0 bases, with 9 bases lying between them. The germline V gene has CDR1 SNHLY and CDR2 FYNNEI. The CDR3 runs 14 residues. Here the CDR3 reads CASSPTGSTDTQYF. The CDR3 nucleotides are TGTGCCAGCAGTCCGACAGGTAGCACAGATACGCAGTATTTT.

The table lists this clone with many counts. J is TRBJ2-2 and V is TRBV7-9, with a tentative D call TRBD2 (5 bases). This CDR3 has 14 amino acids. Germline CDR1 is SEHNR and CDR2 is FQNEAQ (reference sequence). V dropped 4 bases and J dropped 4 bases, with 10 bases sitting between them. The CDR3 sequence is CASSSFRGTGELFF. The CDR3 bases are TGTGCCAGCAGCTCGTTCCGGGGCACCGGGGAGCTGTTTTTT. Supplemented by reference TRBV7-9 and TRBJ2-2, the full variable domain reads DTGVSQNPRHKITKRGQNVTFRCDPISEHNRLYWYRQTLGQGPEFLTYFQNEAQLEKSRLLSDRFSAERPKGSFSTLEIQRTEQGDSAMYLCASSSFRGTGELFFGEGSRLTVL.

This clone was detected once. The genes are TRBV7-9 and TRBJ2-7; 9 positions match TRBD1. The junction had 10 bases not matched to a gene; V was cut back by 4 bases and J by 12 bases. The CDR3 runs 13 residues. The V gene's germline CDR1 is SEHNR and CDR2 FQNEAQ (reference sequence). CDR3: CASSSSGTGRLYF. CDR3 DNA sequence: TGTGCCAGCAGCTCATCCGGGACAGGGCGTCTGTACTTC.

The chain links TRBV9 to TRBJ2-7; TRBD2 matches at 11 bases. The CDR3 is 15 residues long. From germline, CDR1 is SGDLS and CDR2 YYNGEE. After removal of 4 bases from V and 7 bases from J, the junction contained 10 bases not matched to a gene. The CDR3: CASSPGTSGILEQYF. The CDR3 bases are TGTGCCAGCAGCCCCGGGACTAGCGGCATCCTGGAGCAGTACTTC. The entire variable domain, with the rest obtained from reference TRBV9 and TRBJ2-7, is as follows: DSGVTQTPKHLITATGQRVTLRCSPRSGDLSVYWYQQSLDQGLQFLIQYYNGEERAKGNILERFSAQQFPDLHSELNLSSLELGDSALYFCASSPGTSGILEQYFGPGTRLTVT.

The J gene is TRBJ2-5, the V gene TRBV7-3, with TRBD1 matching over 8 bases. Germline loops: CDR1 SGHTA, CDR2 FQGTGA. This CDR3 has 13 residues. V lost 4 bases and J lost 4; bases outside the gene matches: 2. CDR3 DNA sequence: TGTGCCAGCAGCTCGGACAGGGCAGAGACCCAGTACTTC. Translated, it gives CASSSDRAETQYF.

This clone was seen once. The chain is built from TRBV27 and TRBJ1-1, with D possibly TRBD1 on 6 matching bases. Germline V lookup: CDR1 MNHEY, CDR2 SMNVEV (reference sequence). V was cut by 5 bases and J by 0 bases, with 13 bases left in between. This CDR3 comprises 15 residues. The CDR3 DNA sequence: TGTGCCAGCAGTCCCTCTGGACAGTTGAACACTGAAGCTTTCTTT. Translated, it gives CASSPSGQLNTEAFF.

The chain couples TRBV15 to TRBJ1-1; maybe TRBD1 (5 bases). The CDR3 runs to 15 residues. Deletions cut 3 bases from V and 3 bases from J, with 14 bases between. Germline CDR1 LNHNV, CDR2 YYDKDF (reference sequence). The CDR3 here is CATSRGGSRHTEAFF. CDR3 coding DNA: TGTGCCACCAGCAGGGGGGGGTCGAGGCACACTGAAGCTTTCTTT.

The chain employs TRBV13 and TRBJ2-5; 15 bases agree with TRBD2. Germline-derived CDR1 and CDR2 are PRHDT and FYEKMQ (reference sequence). Trimming cost V 5 bases and J 4 bases; bases outside gene matches: 5. This CDR3 has 16 residues. This chain's CDR3 is CASSGRTSGGGETQYF. The CDR3 coding sequence is TGTGCCAGCAGCGGACGGACTAGCGGGGGGGGAGAGACCCAGTACTTC.